Following are 9 T cell receptor beta chains from one sample sequenced in a study of T cell changes during pregnancy in multiple sclerosis. Profiled with immunoSEQ multiplex PCR; TCRdb holds only in-frame clones, not every one. The sample has about 33,000 clones; about 90% are singletons. The sequences come from CD4+ T cells from peripheral blood mononuclear cells, collected in the third trimester of pregnancy. The receptors here all came from a female donor in good health, enrolled as a control in a pregnancy study.

The chain has TRBV28 and TRBJ2-2; 8 bases agree with TRBD2. The germline V gene encodes CDR1 MDHEN and CDR2 SYDVKM. With 6 bases clipped from V and 2 bases from J, the junction kept 2 bases outside the gene matches. The CDR3 runs 14 residues. The CDR3 sequence is CASRSGGNTGELFF. CDR3 nucleotides: TGTGCCAGCAGAAGCGGGGGTAACACCGGGGAGCTGTTTTTT.

The chain combines TRBV5-4 with TRBJ2-5; 9 nucleotides line up with TRBD1. The V gene's germline CDR1 is SGHNT and CDR2 YYREEE (reference sequence). J gave up 3 bases and V 3 bases, and 9 bases lay outside the gene matches. This CDR3 has 16 amino acids. CDR3 amino acids: CASSSLRDRVKETQYF. DNA for the CDR3: TGTGCCAGCAGCTCCCTCCGGGACAGGGTGAAAGAGACCCAGTACTTC.

The chain combines TRBV7-2 with TRBJ1-6; 10 bases are shared with TRBD1. Germline loops: CDR1 SGHTA, CDR2 FQGNSA. V shed 5 bases and J 9 bases; nucleotides not matched to a gene: 10. There are 16 residues in the CDR3. CDR3 DNA: TGTGCCAGCAGCCCTCAGAGACAGGGGGCAGGTTCACCCCTCCACTTT. Its translation: CASSPQRQGAGSPLHF.

This clone was seen only once. The V and J genes are TRBV13 and TRBJ2-7; D may be TRBD1 (5 bases). V was clipped by 3 bases and J by 3 bases, with 12 bases between them. CDR1 is PRHDT, CDR2 FYEKMQ, per germline (reference sequence). The CDR3 covers 14 residues. In DNA, the CDR3 is TGTGCCAGCAGCTTTGGCAGGGCCTACTACGAGCAGTACTTC. It encodes CASSFGRAYYEQYF.

This sequence joins TRBV7-8 and TRBJ1-1, with D uncertain. The V gene lost 2 bases and the J gene lost 1 base, with 5 bases spanning the gap. Germline lookup yields CDR1 SGHVS and CDR2 FQNEAQ. This CDR3 contains 13 residues. The CDR3 nucleotides are TGTGCCAGCAGCTTAACGGGGAACACTGAAGCTTTCTTT. Its protein is CASSLTGNTEAFF.

The chain uses TRBV6-5 and TRBJ1-3; perhaps TRBD1 as D (6 bases). V was cut by 2 bases and J by 8 bases, with 10 bases left in between. Looked up from germline, CDR1 is MNHEY and CDR2 is SVGAGI. This CDR3 has 13 amino acids. This CDR3 reads CASSYGRGDTIYF. The CDR3, as DNA: TGTGCCAGCAGTTACGGCAGGGGAGACACCATATATTTT.

This clone has only a few counts. V usage is TRBV6-6 and J usage is TRBJ2-5, with 10 bases fitting TRBD2. With 5 bases clipped from V and 5 bases from J, the junction kept 8 bases outside the gene matches. Germline V gives CDR1 MNHNY, CDR2 SVGAGI (reference sequence). The CDR3 has 15 amino acids. DNA for the CDR3: TGTGCCAGCAGTAACTTAGCGGGAGGCGGGGAGACCCAGTACTTC. This encodes CASSNLAGGGETQYF.

Remarks on this clone: One end of the junction is discordant with germline, which a read error may explain. V usage is TRBV5-6 and J usage is TRBJ1-5; D perhaps matches TRBD1 (5 bases). Germline CDR1 is SGHDT and CDR2 is YYEEEE. The CDR3 loop spans 14 amino acids. CDR3 sequence (DNA): TGTGCCAGCAGCTACGGGGGACGCGATCATCCCCAGCATTTT. It yields the protein CASSYGGRDHPQHF.

V usage is TRBV7-2 and J usage is TRBJ2-5; perhaps TRBD2 as D (6 bases). The CDR3 extends over 14 amino acids. Germline loops: CDR1 SGHTA, CDR2 FQGNSA. V was shortened by 1 base and J by 5 bases, with 11 bases between the two germline ends. CDR3 DNA: TGTGCCAGCAGCTTAGACGGCGGGAAGGAGACCCAGTACTTC. Encoded protein: CASSLDGGKETQYF.